This TCR beta chain derives from a study of CD8 T cells in Susac syndrome. Losses at the gene ends were 5 bases for V and 7 bases for J; bases not matched to a gene: 2. CDR1 SGHAT and CDR2 FQNNGV come from the germline V gene. The CDR3 has 13 amino acids. cDNA came from around 0.54 to 1 ug RNA primed by random hexamers. One entry per CDR3 protein, called by TCRdb with MiXCR from the immunoSEQ multiplex PCR reads. The sample contains around 180,000 distinct CDR3 sequences, roughly 92% of which appear only once. The chain recombines TRBV11-2 with TRBJ1-6; 7 bases are a match to TRBD1. The sample comprised CD4+ T cells from PBMCs. The receptor was isolated from a human donor with Susac syndrome. The chain's CDR3 is CASSEQGNSPLHF. The CDR3 DNA reads as TGTGCCAGCAGCGAACAGGGGAATTCACCCCTCCACTTT.